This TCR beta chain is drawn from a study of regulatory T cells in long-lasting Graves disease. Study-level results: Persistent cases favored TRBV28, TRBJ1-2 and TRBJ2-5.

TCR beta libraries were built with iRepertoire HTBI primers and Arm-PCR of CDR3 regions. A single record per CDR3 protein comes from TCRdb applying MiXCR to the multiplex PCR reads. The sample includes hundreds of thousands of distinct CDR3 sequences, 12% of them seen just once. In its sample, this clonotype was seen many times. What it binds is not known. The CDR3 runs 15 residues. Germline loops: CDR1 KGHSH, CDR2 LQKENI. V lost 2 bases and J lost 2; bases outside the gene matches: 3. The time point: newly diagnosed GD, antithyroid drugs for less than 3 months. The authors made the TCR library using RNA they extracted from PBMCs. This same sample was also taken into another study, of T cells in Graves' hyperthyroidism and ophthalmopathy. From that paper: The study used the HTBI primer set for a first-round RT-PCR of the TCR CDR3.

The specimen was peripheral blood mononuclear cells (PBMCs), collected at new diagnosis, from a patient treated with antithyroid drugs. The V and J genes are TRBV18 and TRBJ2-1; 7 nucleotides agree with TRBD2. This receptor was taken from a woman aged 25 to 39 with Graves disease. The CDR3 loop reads CASSPAGVTYNEQFF. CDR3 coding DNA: TGTGCCAGCTCACCAGCGGGAGTAACCTACAATGAGCAGTTCTTC.